Listed below are T cell receptor beta chains from one sample, sequenced in a study of blood T cell repertoires in COVID-19. Libraries were prepared by immunoSEQ multiplex PCR; TCRdb keeps only in-frame clonotypes and omits some of them. The repertoire holds about 99,000 clones, with about four fifths as singletons. Specimen: peripheral blood. The receptors here all came from a human donor in a cohort sampled during active COVID-19. The CDR3 runs from the conserved cysteine through the conserved F or W. The order of the fields is clone size, D gene, J gene, V gene, CDR3 DNA, CDR3 protein. D genes are given only for firm matches. Only some rows state a clone size, as once, few, many or a class for expanded clones.

>few|-|TRBJ1-3|TRBV6-5
TGTGCCAGCAGTCTACAGCATGGAAACACCATATATTTT
CASSLQHGNTIYF
>-|TRBD2|TRBJ2-5|TRBV19
TGTGCCAGTAGTGTGCTAGCGGGGGGCCTGGGGGAGACCCAGTACTTC
CASSVLAGGLGETQYF
>-|-|TRBJ1-5|TRBV9
TGTGCCAGCAGCGTAGGGGCAAATCAGCCCCAGCATTTT
CASSVGANQPQHF
>once|TRBD1|TRBJ1-4|TRBV7-2
TGTGCCAGCAGCCTCGGGACAGGGCCTGAAAAACTGTTTTTT
CASSLGTGPEKLFF
>-|-|TRBJ1-2|TRBV19
TGTGCCAGTACCGAAGACAGGCGGAATGGCTACACCTTC
CASTEDRRNGYTF
>-|TRBD1|TRBJ1-1|TRBV5-5
TGTGCCAGCAGCTTGGGACAGGGTGTTATGAACACTGAAGCTTTCTTT
CASSLGQGVMNTEAFF
>-|-|TRBJ1-5|TRBV6-2/TRBV6-3
TGTGCCAGCAGCCGACTCTCCTCGACGGGAAATCAGCCCCAGCATTTT
CASSRLSSTGNQPQHF
>-|TRBD2|TRBJ2-2|TRBV6-6
TGTGCCAGCAGTCTGCTAGCGGACACCGGGGAGCTGTTTTTT
CASSLLADTGELFF
>once|-|TRBJ1-1|TRBV11-2
TGTGCCAGCAGCGCCCTGGTAGGGCGGGCCAACACTGAAGCTTTCTTT
CASSALVGRANTEAFF
>-|TRBD1|TRBJ1-1|TRBV7-2
TGTGCCAGCAGCTTAGTACAGGGGACTGAAGCTTTCTTT
CASSLVQGTEAFF
>-|TRBD2|TRBJ2-3|TRBV19
TGTGCCACGCGGGGGGTGGGCACAGATACGCAGTATTTT
CATRGVGTDTQYF
>few|-|TRBJ1-2|TRBV18
TGTGCCAGCTCACCCTCGGGACATAACTATGGCTACACCTTC
CASSPSGHNYGYTF
>-|TRBD1|TRBJ2-7|TRBV18
TGTGCCAGCTCGCAAGACAGGGCCTACGAGCAGTACTTC
CASSQDRAYEQYF
>-|TRBD2|TRBJ2-5|TRBV3-1/TRBV3-2
TGTGCCAGCAGCCAACGGGGGGAAGAGACCCAGTACTTC
CASSQRGEETQYF
>once|-|TRBJ1-1|TRBV6-5
TGTGCCAGCAGTTACTCGGTGAGCACTGAAGCTTTCTTT
CASSYSVSTEAFF
>-|-|TRBJ1-2|TRBV3-1/TRBV3-2
TGTGCCAGCAGCCAAGGAACAGGACCTAACTATGGCTACACCTTC
CASSQGTGPNYGYTF
>-|TRBD1|TRBJ2-5|TRBV7-2
TGTGCCAGCAGCTCGGACAGGGCCGACGAGACCCAGTACTTC
CASSSDRADETQYF
>-|TRBD2|TRBJ2-7|TRBV7-8
TGTGCCAGCAGCGCGGGCGGGGGGTCCTACGAGCAGTACTTC
CASSAGGGSYEQYF
>-|-|TRBJ2-3|TRBV20-1
TGCAGTGCTAGAAACAGGTTTGGGCAGTATTTT
CSARNRFGQYF
>-|TRBD1|TRBJ1-6|TRBV12-5
TGTGCTAGTGGTTTGTGGGGACAGAATTCACCCCTCCACTTT
CASGLWGQNSPLHF
>-|TRBD1|TRBJ1-3|TRBV7-2
TGTGCCAGCAGCTTAGCCCCAAGACAGGGAGACGGAAACACCATATATTTT
CASSLAPRQGDGNTIYF
>-|TRBD1|TRBJ2-2|TRBV7-3
TGTGCCAGCAGCCTCCGCCCGGGACAGGGGGCGAACACCGGGGAGCTGTTTTTT
CASSLRPGQGANTGELFF
>once|TRBD2|TRBJ2-5|TRBV7-2
TGTGCCAGCAGCTTAGGGACTAGCGGGCTAATGGCCCAGTACTTC
CASSLGTSGLMAQYF
>-|-|TRBJ2-3|TRBV10-3
TGTGCCATCAGGAATACTAGCTGGGCCCCGTATTTT
CAIRNTSWAPYF
>-|TRBD1|TRBJ1-1|TRBV18
TGTGCCAGCTCACCGTTGGAGACAGGGGGGGAAGCTTTCTTT
CASSPLETGGEAFF
>-|-|TRBJ1-1|TRBV5-1
TGCGCCAGTAGCGGATCCTTGGGCAACACTGAAGCTTTCTTT
CASSGSLGNTEAFF
>-|-|TRBJ2-2|TRBV9
TGTGCCAGCAGCGTAACAGGAACCGGGGAGCTGTTTTTT
CASSVTGTGELFF
>-|TRBD2|TRBJ2-2|TRBV9
TGTGCCAGCAGCGTAGGGCTAGCGGGGGCAACCGGGGAGCTGTTTTTT
CASSVGLAGATGELFF
>-|TRBD1|TRBJ1-3|TRBV9
TGTGCCAGCAGCCCTCGTCCCGGGACAGGGGTCCACTCTGGAAACACCATATATTTT
CASSPRPGTGVHSGNTIYF
>-|-|TRBJ1-1|TRBV2
TGTGCCAGCAGCGTACTAGGCACTGAAGCTTTCTTT
CASSVLGTEAFF
>-|-|TRBJ2-2|TRBV2
TGTGCCAGCAGACAAGGGGCCGGGGAGCTGTTTTTT
CASRQGAGELFF
>-|-|TRBJ1-2|TRBV27
TGTGCCAGCAGTCCGGGCTATGGCTACACCTTC
CASSPGYGYTF
>-|-|TRBJ2-7|TRBV10-2
TGCGCCAGCAGTGATGTGACACCCTCCTACGAGCAGTACTTC
CASSDVTPSYEQYF
>once|-|TRBJ2-2|TRBV5-1
TGCGCCAGCAGCTCGGACTCCTTGAACACCGGGGAGCTGTTTTTT
CASSSDSLNTGELFF
>-|-|TRBJ2-3|TRBV7-9
TGTGCCAGTTCTAGCATAACAGATACGCAGTATTTT
CASSSITDTQYF
>few|-|TRBJ1-5|TRBV4-2
TGTGCCAGCAGCCAAGAGGGGGGGGCGAGTCAGCCCCAGCATTTT
CASSQEGGASQPQHF
>-|TRBD1|TRBJ2-1|TRBV28
TGTGCCAGCAGCCCGAGGACAGGAAACGTCGACAATGAGCAGTTCTTC
CASSPRTGNVDNEQFF
>once|-|TRBJ2-3|TRBV5-1
TGCGCCAGCAGCTTGGGAAGGGGAGATACGCAGTATTTT
CASSLGRGDTQYF
>-|-|TRBJ1-1|TRBV5-1
TGCGCCAGCAGCCAACAGGGCCGAGAAGCTTTCTTT
CASSQQGREAFF
>-|-|TRBJ2-1|TRBV4-2
TGTGCCAGCAGCCACCGAGACAATGAGCAGTTCTTC
CASSHRDNEQFF
>-|-|TRBJ2-5|TRBV5-1
TGCGCCAGCAGCGGGGGGGACAGGCAGGAGACCCAGTACTTC
CASSGGDRQETQYF
>-|TRBD2|TRBJ2-7|TRBV5-4
TGTGCCAGCAGCTCCCGGGCGGGGGGGCTCGAGCAGTACTTC
CASSSRAGGLEQYF
>once|TRBD1|TRBJ1-1|TRBV19
TGTGCCAGTAGTATAGGGACAGGGGGCACTGAAGCTTTCTTT
CASSIGTGGTEAFF
>-|TRBD1|TRBJ1-2|TRBV2
TGTGCCAGCAGCGCTTCCCTGGGACAGGGGGCGGTAGGCTACACCTTC
CASSASLGQGAVGYTF
>-|TRBD2|TRBJ2-1|TRBV6-2/TRBV6-3
TGTGCCAGCAGTTACGGCGGCGGGGGGGCTTACAATGAGCAGTTCTTC
CASSYGGGGAYNEQFF
>-|TRBD2|TRBJ2-3|TRBV4-2
TGTGCCAGCAGCCAGCTGGGTAGCGGGGGGGCCCTTAGCGCAGATACGCAGTATTTT
CASSQLGSGGALSADTQYF
>-|TRBD1|TRBJ1-2|TRBV6-2/TRBV6-3
TGTGCCAGCAGTTCCGACAGGGTTGATGGCTACACCTTC
CASSSDRVDGYTF
>-|-|TRBJ1-6|TRBV5-1
TGCGCCAGCAGCCCACTCCTCGAGTATAATTCACCCCTCCACTTT
CASSPLLEYNSPLHF
>-|-|TRBJ2-1|TRBV7-2
TGTGCCAGCAGCTGGCAAGGTATGGGGGCGTCTAATGAGCAGTTCTTC
CASSWQGMGASNEQFF
>-|TRBD1|TRBJ1-4|TRBV5-1
TGCGCCAGCAGCAACACAGGGGGCGAGAATGAAAAACTGTTTTTT
CASSNTGGENEKLFF
>few|-|TRBJ1-5|TRBV5-1
TGCGCCAGCAGCTTGATGGGGGGTGGCAATCAGCCCCAGCATTTT
CASSLMGGGNQPQHF